The present T cell receptor beta chain was sequenced within a study of naive and memory T cell subsets. A remark on this clonotype: Its antigen remains unknown.

The beta constant-region primer was an equimolar mix of two oligonucleotides covering TRBC1 and TRBC2. The ligated cDNA underwent four PCR rounds using SP2 and nested alpha and beta constant-region primers. A single record per CDR3 protein comes from TCRdb applying MiXCR to the UMI-ligation and nested PCR reads. The table lists tens of thousands of distinct CDR3 sequences, 11% of them singletons. Findings and limits, study-wide: Clonotypes here are unpaired alpha or beta chain sequences. Possibly reflecting memory cells re-expressing CD45RA, a few larger clonotypes occurred in naive repertoires, especially CD8.

Germline values: CDR1 SGHTA, CDR2 FQGNSA. V was clipped by 5 bases and J by 8 bases, with 18 bases between them. The CDR3 has 15 residues. From the second PCR step, alpha and beta chains were amplified apart. The sample consisted of naive CD4+ T cells from blood. This TCR was sampled from a human donor in good health. The V gene is TRBV7-2, the J gene TRBJ1-4; D remains unclear. In nucleotides, the CDR3 is TGTGCCAGCAGCCCCCCGGGCCCGGCAATGGAAAAACTGTTTTTT. Encoded protein: CASSPPGPAMEKLFF.